The 3 T cell receptor beta chains below come from one sample, sequenced in a study of blood T cell repertoires in COVID-19. Produced via immunoSEQ multiplex PCR; TCRdb's table is partial and in-frame only. Here the sample spans 140,000 or so clones, around 75% being singletons. Sequenced input: peripheral blood. The receptors stem from a woman aged 70 to 79 with COVID-19, enrolled during active disease.

The chain is built from TRBV30 and TRBJ2-5; a possible D gene is TRBD1 (6 bases). Trimming cost V 0 bases and J 5 bases, with 19 bases left between them. The germline V gene encodes CDR1 GTSNPN and CDR2 SVGIG (reference sequence). CDR3 length equals 16 residues. CDR3 sequence: CAWSVGQGSILETQYF. The CDR3 DNA reads as TGTGCCTGGAGTGTAGGGCAGGGGTCAATCTTGGAGACCCAGTACTTC.

This chain joins TRBV19 and TRBJ1-5, with D perhaps TRBD1 (5 bases). The CDR3 runs 15 residues. V dropped 3 bases and J dropped 3 bases, with 12 bases sitting between them. Germline CDR1 and CDR2: LNHDA and SQIVND (reference sequence). CDR3 amino acids: CASSIGGQFNQPQHF. In nucleotides, the CDR3 is TGTGCCAGTAGTATTGGCGGACAATTCAATCAGCCCCAGCATTTT.

V gene TRBV28 combines with J gene TRBJ1-2; D is undetermined. Per germline, CDR1 MDHEN and CDR2 SYDVKM. This CDR3 is 12 amino acids long. Trimming removed 3 bases at V and 8 bases at J, with 10 bases between. The CDR3 DNA is TGTGCCAGCAGTTTGGTCACTGAAGGCTACACCTTC. It yields the protein CASSLVTEGYTF.